Listed below are T cell receptor beta chains from one sample, sequenced in a study of identical twins. TCRdb re-called the 5' RACE reads with MiXCR, one entry per CDR3 protein. The data contain 450,000 or so distinct CDR3 sequences, 11% to 15% of them singletons. This sample was shared with a second study, whose subject was yellow fever vaccine responses in identical twins.

The sequenced sample consisted of CD4+ T cells sorted from blood. The receptors shown here come from a woman younger than 35 in good health. The CDR3 runs from the conserved cysteine through the conserved F or W. Fields, in order: V gene, J gene, D gene, clone size, CDR3 DNA, CDR3 protein. The D gene is left open where the match is weak. The size entry is marked missing in some rows and otherwise reads once, few, many or a size class.

v_gene: TRBV7-9; j_gene: TRBJ2-7; d_gene: TRBD2; abundance: .; CDR3nt: TGTGCCAGCAGCTTCCAGCGGGGGAGCTCCTACGAGCAGTACTTC; CDR3aa: CASSFQRGSSYEQYF
v_gene: TRBV20-1; j_gene: TRBJ2-7; d_gene: TRBD2; abundance: few; CDR3nt: TGCAGTGCAAAGACTAGCGGCTACGAGCAGTACTTC; CDR3aa: CSAKTSGYEQYF
v_gene: TRBV20-1; j_gene: TRBJ2-7; d_gene: TRBD2; abundance: .; CDR3nt: TGCAGTGCTAGAGATCCAGGGACTAGCGGGAGCCCTTTGGAGCAGTACTTC; CDR3aa: CSARDPGTSGSPLEQYF
v_gene: TRBV9; j_gene: TRBJ2-7; d_gene: .; abundance: few; CDR3nt: TGTGCCAGCAGCCCGGGGGGACAGCCCGAGCAGTACTTC; CDR3aa: CASSPGGQPEQYF
v_gene: TRBV5-4; j_gene: TRBJ2-3; d_gene: .; abundance: .; CDR3nt: TGTGCCAGCAGCTTGCAGGCTCGCACAGATACGCAGTATTTT; CDR3aa: CASSLQARTDTQYF
v_gene: TRBV29-1; j_gene: TRBJ2-6; d_gene: .; abundance: many; CDR3nt: TGCAGCGTTGACAGGGTTCCTGGGGCCAACGTCCTGACTTTC; CDR3aa: CSVDRVPGANVLTF
v_gene: TRBV7-2; j_gene: TRBJ1-2; d_gene: .; abundance: few; CDR3nt: TGTGCCAGCAGCTTCCGGGATATGGGCTATGGCTACACCTTC; CDR3aa: CASSFRDMGYGYTF
v_gene: TRBV2; j_gene: TRBJ2-3; d_gene: TRBD2; abundance: .; CDR3nt: TGTGCCAGCAGGCCGGGACTAGGCCCAGATACGCAGTATTTT; CDR3aa: CASRPGLGPDTQYF
v_gene: TRBV20-1; j_gene: TRBJ2-7; d_gene: .; abundance: few; CDR3nt: TGCAGTGCTAGCCCTCCCGGGGTTAGCTCCTACGAGCAGTACTTC; CDR3aa: CSASPPGVSSYEQYF
v_gene: TRBV3-1; j_gene: TRBJ1-2; d_gene: .; abundance: .; CDR3nt: TGTGCCAGCAGCCAACATCGTGGCTACACCTTC; CDR3aa: CASSQHRGYTF
v_gene: TRBV5-1; j_gene: TRBJ1-1; d_gene: TRBD1; abundance: few; CDR3nt: TGCGCCAGCAACGACAGGGCTGGGATGAACACTGAAGCTTTCTTT; CDR3aa: CASNDRAGMNTEAFF
v_gene: TRBV9; j_gene: TRBJ2-1; d_gene: TRBD2; abundance: .; CDR3nt: TGTGCCAGCAGCTACCCCCCGGGGGGGAGGAACAATGAGCAGTTCTTC; CDR3aa: CASSYPPGGRNNEQFF
v_gene: TRBV7-2; j_gene: TRBJ2-1; d_gene: TRBD2; abundance: .; CDR3nt: TGTGCCAGCAGTCCACGTAGCGGGGGGACGAATGAGCAGTTCTTC; CDR3aa: CASSPRSGGTNEQFF
v_gene: TRBV20-1; j_gene: TRBJ2-4; d_gene: TRBD2; abundance: .; CDR3nt: TGCAGTGCTAGCCTAAGAACTAGCGGGAGGGCCTTC; CDR3aa: CSASLRTSGRAF
v_gene: TRBV12-3/TRBV12-4; j_gene: TRBJ1-2; d_gene: .; abundance: .; CDR3nt: TGTGCCAGCAGTTTATTGACCCTCGGCGGCTACACCTTC; CDR3aa: CASSLLTLGGYTF
v_gene: TRBV7-9; j_gene: TRBJ2-1; d_gene: .; abundance: few; CDR3nt: TGTGCCAGCAGCAAAGGGGTTCCCGGGCAGTTCTTC; CDR3aa: CASSKGVPGQFF
v_gene: TRBV11-2; j_gene: TRBJ2-3; d_gene: .; abundance: few; CDR3nt: TGTGCCAGCAGCTACGGAACGCGGGGTAGCGACACAGATACGCAGTATTTT; CDR3aa: CASSYGTRGSDTDTQYF
v_gene: TRBV28; j_gene: TRBJ2-5; d_gene: .; abundance: .; CDR3nt: TGTGCCTGCAGTTACTACCAAGAGACCCAGTACTTC; CDR3aa: CACSYYQETQYF
v_gene: TRBV29-1; j_gene: TRBJ2-5; d_gene: TRBD2; abundance: many; CDR3nt: TGCAGCGTTGCTTCTTGGGGGGGAGAGACCCAGTACTTC; CDR3aa: CSVASWGGETQYF
v_gene: TRBV7-2; j_gene: TRBJ2-5; d_gene: TRBD1; abundance: .; CDR3nt: TGTGCCAGCAGCTTAGCGCGGGGGACAGGGTCCGCACCCAAGTACTTC; CDR3aa: CASSLARGTGSAPKYF
v_gene: TRBV20-1; j_gene: TRBJ2-5; d_gene: .; abundance: .; CDR3nt: TGCAGTGCTAGAGATGAGGGACGGATGCAAGAGACCCAGTACTTC; CDR3aa: CSARDEGRMQETQYF
v_gene: TRBV19; j_gene: TRBJ2-5; d_gene: .; abundance: .; CDR3nt: TGTGCCAGTAGTCCACAGGCAGGGAAGGGGTTCCAAGAGACCCAGTACTTC; CDR3aa: CASSPQAGKGFQETQYF
v_gene: TRBV2; j_gene: TRBJ2-3; d_gene: .; abundance: .; CDR3nt: .; CDR3aa: CASSTSTGKQRVTQYF
v_gene: TRBV14; j_gene: TRBJ2-7; d_gene: .; abundance: few; CDR3nt: TGTGCCAGCAGCCCGACGGAAGTCTACCTTTCGGAGCAGTACTTC; CDR3aa: CASSPTEVYLSEQYF
v_gene: TRBV12-3/TRBV12-4; j_gene: TRBJ2-3; d_gene: TRBD1; abundance: .; CDR3nt: TGTGCCAGCGGGACAGGAAGCACAGATACGCAGTATTTT; CDR3aa: CASGTGSTDTQYF
v_gene: TRBV7-9; j_gene: TRBJ2-1; d_gene: .; abundance: few; CDR3nt: TGTGCCAGCAGCTTACTGTGGGCTGAGCAGTTCTTC; CDR3aa: CASSLLWAEQFF
v_gene: TRBV11-2; j_gene: TRBJ2-3; d_gene: .; abundance: many; CDR3nt: TGTGCCAGCAGCTTACTCGTACTACGCACAGATACGCAGTATTTT; CDR3aa: CASSLLVLRTDTQYF
v_gene: TRBV7-9; j_gene: TRBJ1-6; d_gene: TRBD1; abundance: .; CDR3nt: TGTGCCAGCAGCTCCACAGGGGAGAGAATACCCCTCCACTTT; CDR3aa: CASSSTGERIPLHF
v_gene: TRBV10-3; j_gene: TRBJ2-1; d_gene: .; abundance: .; CDR3nt: TGTGCCATCAGTGAGTCGAGTCCTAGCCAGAGCAATGAGCAGTTCTTC; CDR3aa: CAISESSPSQSNEQFF
v_gene: TRBV11-2; j_gene: TRBJ2-1; d_gene: TRBD1; abundance: few; CDR3nt: TGTGCCAGCAGCTTACGGGACAGATACAATGAGCAGTTCTTC; CDR3aa: CASSLRDRYNEQFF
v_gene: TRBV6-5; j_gene: TRBJ1-1; d_gene: .; abundance: few; CDR3nt: TGTGCCAGCAGTTACATGGGGTCGGTAGCTTTCTTT; CDR3aa: CASSYMGSVAFF
v_gene: TRBV24-1; j_gene: TRBJ1-1; d_gene: .; abundance: few; CDR3nt: TGTGCCACCAGTGATCGGGACACTGAAGCTTTCTTT; CDR3aa: CATSDRDTEAFF
v_gene: TRBV5-6; j_gene: TRBJ2-5; d_gene: .; abundance: few; CDR3nt: TGTGCCAGCAGCTGGGACCAGGGGGAGACCCAGTACTTC; CDR3aa: CASSWDQGETQYF
v_gene: TRBV10-1; j_gene: TRBJ2-5; d_gene: .; abundance: .; CDR3nt: TGCGCCAGCAGTTTCGGCCTCATAGAGACCCAGTACTTC; CDR3aa: CASSFGLIETQYF
v_gene: TRBV24-1; j_gene: TRBJ2-5; d_gene: .; abundance: many; CDR3nt: TGTGCCACCAGTAAGACCCTAGCCGGACAAGAGACCCAGTACTTC; CDR3aa: CATSKTLAGQETQYF
v_gene: TRBV3-1; j_gene: TRBJ2-5; d_gene: .; abundance: .; CDR3nt: TGTGCCAGCAGCTCAAGGTACCAAGAGACCCAGTACTTC; CDR3aa: CASSSRYQETQYF
v_gene: TRBV7-2; j_gene: TRBJ2-5; d_gene: .; abundance: .; CDR3nt: TGTGCCAGCAGCTCCAGGACGGCGTCCAGTACCCAGTACTTC; CDR3aa: CASSSRTASSTQYF
v_gene: TRBV2; j_gene: TRBJ2-1; d_gene: .; abundance: few; CDR3nt: TGTGCCAGCAGTGTCGGGGTGCCTGGGTACAATGAGCAGTTCTTC; CDR3aa: CASSVGVPGYNEQFF
v_gene: TRBV4-3; j_gene: TRBJ2-1; d_gene: TRBD2; abundance: .; CDR3nt: TGCGCCAGCAGCCAAGATCCGAGGACTAGCGGTAACAATGAGCAGTTCTTC; CDR3aa: CASSQDPRTSGNNEQFF
v_gene: TRBV6-6; j_gene: TRBJ2-7; d_gene: .; abundance: few; CDR3nt: TGTGCCAGCAGCCTAGTTATCTACGAGCAGTACTTC; CDR3aa: CASSLVIYEQYF
v_gene: TRBV20-1; j_gene: TRBJ2-7; d_gene: .; abundance: .; CDR3nt: TGCAGTGCTAAGCCGGGCCCCTACGAGCAGTACTTC; CDR3aa: CSAKPGPYEQYF
v_gene: TRBV15; j_gene: TRBJ2-7; d_gene: TRBD1; abundance: .; CDR3nt: TGTGCCACCAGCAGAACTTTTTCGCCGGGACAGGGGGCGAAAGTCTACGAGCAGTACTTC; CDR3aa: CATSRTFSPGQGAKVYEQYF
v_gene: TRBV12-3/TRBV12-4; j_gene: TRBJ1-5; d_gene: .; abundance: many; CDR3nt: TGTGCCAGCAACCCCGGCCCGGGGCATGTTCAGCCCCAGCATTTT; CDR3aa: CASNPGPGHVQPQHF
v_gene: TRBV6-5; j_gene: TRBJ2-3; d_gene: .; abundance: few; CDR3nt: TGTGCCAGCAGTATACTGGGGGCGCACACAGATACGCAGTATTTT; CDR3aa: CASSILGAHTDTQYF
v_gene: TRBV2; j_gene: TRBJ2-1; d_gene: TRBD2; abundance: few; CDR3nt: TGTGCCAGCAGTGGTGCAAGCGGGGCCGACAATGAGCAGTTCTTC; CDR3aa: CASSGASGADNEQFF
v_gene: TRBV5-6; j_gene: TRBJ2-7; d_gene: .; abundance: few; CDR3nt: TGTGCCAGCAGCTGGAGATCGACCACACAGTACTTC; CDR3aa: CASSWRSTTQYF
v_gene: TRBV24-1; j_gene: TRBJ2-7; d_gene: .; abundance: once; CDR3nt: TGTGCCACCAGTGATTTCACCACTTCCTACGAGCACTACTTC; CDR3aa: CATSDFTTSYEHYF